Sequencing of this TCR beta chain was carried out in a study of PD-1 blockade in classical Hodgkin lymphoma. Study-wide results and limits: At baseline, newly diagnosed patients reportedly showed less TCR diversity than healthy donors. Causes of the repertoire differences remain undefined, possibly disease activity or prior therapy.

Every patient relapsed after autologous stem cell transplantation, and brentuximab vedotin exposure varied. Germline V gene lookup returns CDR1 LNHDA and CDR2 SQIVND (reference sequence). The V and J ends lost 3 bases and 5 bases respectively, with 14 bases between them. The CDR3 sequence is 15 residues long. In regard to this clone: Its specificity is unknown.

Repertoires were generated with immunoSEQ multiplex PCR, while TCRdb's copy carries only in-frame clones and drops some. The sample contains about 11,000 clones, over 70% of which appear only once. The sequencing here drew on peripheral blood mononuclear cells (PBMCs), taken before the second cycle of nivolumab. This clonotype was sampled from a human donor with classical Hodgkin lymphoma. The chain uses TRBV19 and TRBJ1-5; D ambiguous. CDR3 DNA: TGTGCCAGTAGTATGGAGCCGGCGCTCGATCAGCCCCAGCATTTT. Its translation is CASSMEPALDQPQHF.